Below, one TCR beta chain is given with its context. Its target is unknown. The data are from a study of blood T cells in healthy people across ages. Study-wide results and limits: Because sorting was not performed, PBMCs prevented conclusive naive versus antigen-experienced comparison. A roughly linear age-dependent decrease characterized TCR beta diversity per million T cells.

Deletions cut 8 bases from V and 2 bases from J, with 3 bases between. Germline V CDR1 and CDR2: SNHLY, FYNNEI. The CDR3 covers 10 residues. Sample-barcoded 5' priming and a J-beta primer mix drove a second PCR of roughly 6 to 12 cycles. Each CDR3 protein is one row after TCRdb ran MiXCR on the 5' RACE reads. The sample records roughly 1,300,000 distinct CDR3 sequences, around 59% being singletons. The sample comprised blood. V usage is TRBV2 and J usage is TRBJ1-1; D unclear. The clonotype was recovered from a man between 18 and 29 years old in good health. CDR3 nucleotide sequence: TGTGCCAGCGATAACACTGAAGCTTTCTTT. This translates into CASDNTEAFF.